The 32 T cell receptor beta chains below all came from one sample that was sequenced in a study of cytomegalovirus exposure and HLA in healthy donors. Vbeta (60) and Jbeta (13) primers were used in the PCR. Here immunoSEQ multiplex PCR was the method, and the copy in TCRdb shows in-frame clones only, minus some. Of some 66,000 clones in the sample, 60% to 80% are singletons; the top ten hold approximately 7.8%. Input material: PBMCs. All receptors derive from a man aged 60 to 69 in good health and CMV-seropositive.

This sequence joins TRBV2 and TRBJ2-3; 7 positions agree with TRBD2. The trim removed 2 bases at V and 3 bases at J, leaving 5 bases unmatched. The CDR3 is 15 amino acids. Per germline, CDR1 SNHLY and CDR2 FYNNEI. The CDR3 loop is CASSERLAVTDTQYF. The CDR3 DNA sequence: TGTGCCAGCAGTGAACGCCTAGCGGTTACAGATACGCAGTATTTT.

The CDR3 DNA follows: TGTGCCAGCAGTTACGAGACAGGACGGTCCGGAAAACTGTTTTTT. This encodes CASSYETGRSGKLFF. V gene TRBV6-5 combines with J gene TRBJ1-4, with D tentatively TRBD1 (6 bases). The V end was cut by 2 bases, the J end by 10 bases, with 17 bases between. Germline CDR1 MNHEY, CDR2 SVGAGI. This CDR3 region has 15 residues.

This rearrangement joins TRBV4-1 to TRBJ2-5; D may be TRBD2 (5 bases). Per the germline V gene, CDR1 is MGHRA and CDR2 is YSYEKL. The ends were cut back, 6 bases at V and 5 bases at J, with 16 bases in the middle. The CDR3 is 14 amino acids. The CDR3 loop reads CASSPRSGPETQYF. The CDR3 bases are TGCGCCAGCAGTCCCAGGAGCGGCCCGGAGACCCAGTACTTC.

The chain couples TRBV5-1 to TRBJ2-3; 8 nucleotides match TRBD1. J lost 5 bases, V lost 4 bases, and 9 bases had no gene match. This CDR3 has 15 amino acids. Germline values: CDR1 SGHRS, CDR2 YFSETQ. The CDR3 bases are TGCGCCAGCAGCCACGACAGGGGTTCAGGAGATACGCAGTATTTT. Protein sequence: CASSHDRGSGDTQYF. Variable domain in full (rest from reference TRBV5-1 and TRBJ2-3): KAGVTQTPRYLIKTRGQQVTLSCSPISGHRSVSWYQQTPGQGLQFLFEYFSETQRNKGNFPGRFSGRQFSNSRSEMNVSTLELGDSALYLCASSHDRGSGDTQYFGPGTRLTVL.

This chain links TRBV18 with TRBJ2-5; D is ambiguous. The closer fit of TRBJ2-7 to the DNA end suggests the J call may be wrong. Germline V gene lookup returns CDR1 KGHSH and CDR2 LQKENI. The CDR3 has 14 residues. CDR3 region: CASSPLPNSYEQYF. The CDR3 DNA reads as TGTGCCAGCTCACCACTACCTAACAGCTACGAGCAGTACTTC.

The chain couples TRBV4-2 to TRBJ2-5; 13 nucleotides match TRBD2. Per the germline V gene, CDR1 is LGHNA and CDR2 is YNFKEQ. The length of the CDR3 is 16 residues. Losses at the gene ends were 4 bases for V and 6 bases for J; bases not matched to a gene: 8. The CDR3 DNA follows: TGTGCCAGCAGCCCACATAGACTAGCGGGGGGCCAGACCCAGTACTTC. This gives the protein CASSPHRLAGGQTQYF.

This clone was detected only a few times. This rearrangement joins TRBV7-8 to TRBJ2-5; D gene ambiguous. CDR1 is SGHVS, CDR2 FQNEAQ, per germline. Trimming left V 4 bases short and J 5 bases short, with 8 bases between. This CDR3 has 12 residues. DNA of the CDR3: TGTGCCAGCAGCTACGGGTGGGAGACCCAGTACTTC. Residues: CASSYGWETQYF.

V is TRBV5-1 and J is TRBJ1-1, with D perhaps matching TRBD1 (5 bases). The CDR3 has 15 residues. Trimming stripped 0 bases from V and 4 bases from J, with 13 bases between. CDR1 is SGHRS and CDR2 is YFSETQ in the germline V gene. The CDR3 bases are TGCGCCAGCAGCTTGGATCCAGGGCTGGCCACTGAAGCTTTCTTT. It encodes CASSLDPGLATEAFF.

The rearrangement joins TRBV29-1 to TRBJ1-2, with 8 bases matching TRBD1. Germline CDR1 reads SQVTM; CDR2 reads ANQGSEA. The CDR3 contains 14 residues. J was trimmed by 4 bases and V by 5 bases; bases with no gene match: 9. The CDR3 here is CSVRAGGGSYGYTF. The CDR3 bases are TGCAGCGTTAGGGCAGGGGGCGGGAGCTATGGCTACACCTTC.

This clone was found a few times. The rearrangement links TRBV27 to TRBJ2-2; 8 bases map to TRBD2. Unmatched junction bases numbered 6, after V lost 8 bases and J lost 4 bases. The CDR3 is 14 residues long. In germline, CDR1 is MNHEY, CDR2 SMNVEV (reference sequence). This CDR3 is CASCPAGVTGELFF. CDR3 nucleotide sequence: TGTGCCAGCTGCCCAGCGGGAGTCACCGGGGAGCTGTTTTTT.

J is TRBJ1-2 and V is TRBV4-1; the D gene is possibly TRBD1 (6 bases). The CDR3 covers 17 residues. Germline V gives CDR1 MGHRA, CDR2 YSYEKL. Trimming shortened V by 0 bases and J by 6 bases, and 20 bases separated the two germline ends. The CDR3 region has the DNA TGCGCCAGCAGCCAAGATCGGGAGGCAGTCCGGACAGATGGCTACACCTTC. Amino acid sequence: CASSQDREAVRTDGYTF.

The gene calls are TRBV19 and TRBJ2-6; TRBD2 is a possible D gene (6 bases). The V end lost 5 bases, the J end lost 4 bases, and 15 bases lay between the germline ends. CDR1 is LNHDA and CDR2 is SQIVND in the germline V gene (reference sequence). The CDR3 is 16 amino acids. CDR3 region: CASSPEGRSGANVLTF. The CDR3 bases are TGTGCCAGTAGTCCCGAGGGGAGGTCCGGGGCCAACGTCCTGACTTTC.

The sample holds a few counts of this clone. Other DNA sequences in the same sample also yield this CDR3. V usage is TRBV5-1 and J usage is TRBJ2-5, with a tentative D call TRBD2 (6 bases). The CDR3 extends over 12 amino acids. V was shortened by 2 bases and J by 5 bases, with 7 bases between the two germline ends. Germline V gives CDR1 SGHRS, CDR2 YFSETQ. The CDR3 region is CASSFGGETQYF. In DNA form, the CDR3 reads TGCGCCAGCAGCTTCGGAGGGGAGACCCAGTACTTC.

V usage is TRBV10-3 and J usage is TRBJ2-7, with 8 bases that match TRBD1. The germline V gene has CDR1 ENHRY and CDR2 SYGVKD. Trimming cost V 3 bases and J 2 bases; bases outside gene matches: 3. This CDR3 is built from 14 residues. CDR3 loop: CAISDPQGAYEQYF. The DNA for the CDR3 is TGTGCCATCAGTGATCCACAGGGGGCCTACGAGCAGTACTTC.

The V and J genes are TRBV27 and TRBJ2-4; 8 bases align to TRBD1. CDR3 length equals 15 residues. Losses at the gene ends were 10 bases for V and 0 bases for J; bases not matched to a gene: 8. The germline CDR1 and CDR2 sequences are MNHEY and SMNVEV (reference sequence). The CDR3 coding sequence is TGTGCCACCAGAGACAGGGGACTAGCCAAAAACATTCAGTACTTC. As protein: CATRDRGLAKNIQYF.

Here the CDR3 reads CASSRGVTIGELFF. CDR3 DNA: TGTGCCAGCAGCCGCGGGGTAACGATCGGGGAGCTGTTTTTT. V gene TRBV4-2 combines with J gene TRBJ2-2, with a weak D call TRBD2 (6 bases). The germline gives CDR1 LGHNA, CDR2 YNFKEQ. This CDR3 has 14 residues. Trimming removed 4 bases at V and 7 bases at J, with 13 bases between.

The chain has TRBV18 and TRBJ1-6; TRBD1 might be the D (5 bases). Deletions cut 4 bases from V and 6 bases from J, with 10 bases between. Germline V lookup: CDR1 KGHSH, CDR2 LQKENI. The CDR3 length is 14 residues. The CDR3 sequence: CASSRDRFNSPLHF. Here the CDR3 DNA reads TGTGCCAGCTCACGAGACAGATTTAATTCACCCCTCCACTTT.

This chain links TRBV2 with TRBJ1-2; the match to TRBD1 covers 10 bases. Germline V gene sequence: CDR1 SNHLY, CDR2 FYNNEI. This CDR3 contains 13 residues. Unmatched junction bases numbered 7, after V lost 9 bases and J lost 6 bases. The CDR3 nucleotides read TGTGCCAGTAACCGGGACAGGGGCCATGGCTACACCTTC. Protein product: CASNRDRGHGYTF.

The chain links TRBV5-8 to TRBJ2-7, with D tentatively TRBD1 (5 bases). Germline CDR1 is SGHTS and CDR2 is YDEGEE. The CDR3 sequence is 15 residues long. The V end lost 3 bases, the J end lost 1 base, and 14 bases lay between the germline ends. The CDR3 DNA reads TGTGCCAGCAGCTCAGGGTATTATGAGTCCTACGAGCAGTACTTC. Amino acid sequence: CASSSGYYESYEQYF.

This clone occurred a few times. The CDR3 region is CASSYNRGGGYGYTF. As DNA, the CDR3 is TGTGCCAGCAGTTACAACAGGGGAGGTGGCTATGGCTACACCTTC. The rearrangement uses TRBV6-5 and TRBJ1-2; 7 nucleotides line up with TRBD1. Germline-derived CDR1 and CDR2 are MNHEY and SVGAGI. With 2 bases clipped from V and 4 bases from J, the junction kept 7 bases outside the gene matches. This CDR3 has 15 residues.

This sequence joins TRBV6-5 and TRBJ2-7; the match to TRBD1 covers 7 bases. Germline V CDR1 and CDR2: MNHEY, SVGAGI. After removal of 6 bases from V and 3 bases from J, the junction contained 11 bases not matched to a gene. The CDR3 is 15 residues long. As DNA, the CDR3 is TGTGCCAGCAGGAGCCTGGGACAGCGCAACTACGAGCAGTACTTC. Amino acids: CASRSLGQRNYEQYF.

The chain uses TRBV2 and TRBJ2-1, with unresolved D. Germline V gene sequence: CDR1 SNHLY, CDR2 FYNNEI. There are 15 residues in the CDR3. Trimming pared 1 base from V and 0 bases from J, leaving 7 bases between. This CDR3 reads CASSEGHSSYNEQFF. The CDR3 nucleotides are TGTGCCAGCAGTGAAGGTCACAGCTCCTACAATGAGCAGTTCTTC.

The rearrangement uses TRBV4-1 and TRBJ2-7; 9 bases line up with TRBD1. The CDR3 runs to 16 residues. The V and J ends lost 4 bases and 0 bases, in that order; junction bases with no gene match: 7. The germline V gene has CDR1 MGHRA and CDR2 YSYEKL. The CDR3 spells CASSPPGTGSSYEQYF. The CDR3 DNA is TGCGCCAGCAGCCCCCCAGGGACAGGGAGCTCCTACGAGCAGTACTTC.

This sequence joins TRBV9 and TRBJ2-1, with 7 positions matching TRBD2. V was clipped by 0 bases and J by 7 bases; unmatched bases: 10. Germline CDR1 is SGDLS and CDR2 is YYNGEE. This CDR3 contains 16 residues. For the CDR3, the DNA is TGTGCCAGCAGCGTAGTGGGTGGCGGGAGCTGGAATGAGCAGTTCTTC. Translated: CASSVVGGGSWNEQFF.

This clone was counted a single time. The rearrangement joins TRBV18 to TRBJ1-4; 9 bases are a match to TRBD1. The V gene's germline CDR1 is KGHSH and CDR2 LQKENI. With V trimmed by 2 bases and J by 12 bases, 1 base remained unmatched. The CDR3 totals 12 residues. CDR3 protein: CASSPTGGELFF. In nucleotides, the CDR3 is TGTGCCAGCTCACCAACAGGGGGCGAACTGTTTTTT.

This chain connects TRBV6-4 to TRBJ1-6, with D tentatively TRBD1 (6 bases). The V gene's germline CDR1 is MRHNA and CDR2 SNTAGT. V was clipped by 4 bases and J by 9 bases, with 13 bases between them. The CDR3 runs to 14 residues. CDR3: CASSATGAFSPLHF. Written as DNA, the CDR3 is TGTGCCAGCAGTGCGACAGGAGCGTTTTCACCCCTCCACTTT.

This clone has only a few counts. The chain links TRBV5-1 to TRBJ2-1; D might be TRBD1 (5 bases). This CDR3 spans 13 amino acids. Trimming took 3 bases from V and 4 from J, leaving 8 bases between them. The V gene's germline CDR1 is SGHRS and CDR2 YFSETQ. The CDR3 sequence is CASSSTGYNEQFF. CDR3 bases: TGCGCCAGCAGCTCTACAGGATACAATGAGCAGTTCTTC.

The CDR3 region has the DNA TGTGCCAGCAGCTTAGGTCTGACAGGTGGAAACACCATATATTTT. Translated, it gives CASSLGLTGGNTIYF. The chain carries TRBV11-2 and TRBJ1-3; D possibly corresponds to TRBD1 (6 bases). CDR3 length: 15 amino acids. CDR1 and CDR2 from the germline V gene are SGHAT and FQNNGV. V was clipped by 1 base and J by 3 bases, with 10 bases between them.

The chain recombines TRBV7-2 with TRBJ1-1; TRBD1 might be the D (5 bases). The CDR3 is 15 amino acids. Looked up from germline, CDR1 is SGHTA and CDR2 is FQGNSA. Trimming took 2 bases from V and 0 from J, leaving 10 bases between them. The CDR3 sequence: CASSLQGKVNTEAFF. CDR3 DNA sequence: TGTGCCAGCAGCTTACAGGGTAAGGTGAACACTGAAGCTTTCTTT.

About this clone: A junction boundary mismatches the germline segment, possibly from a read error. The chain combines TRBV7-9 with TRBJ2-7; no firm D call. Germline-derived CDR1 and CDR2 are SEHNR and FQNEAQ (reference sequence). The CDR3 extends over 15 amino acids. The CDR3: CSSSKDSNPTYEQYF. DNA for the CDR3: TGTTCCAGCAGCAAAGACTCGAACCCAACCTACGAGCAGTACTTC.

The V call is TRBV13, the J call TRBJ2-6, with D uncertain. V lost 4 bases, J lost 2 bases, and 9 bases lay in between. The CDR3 loop spans 15 amino acids. Germline lookup yields CDR1 PRHDT and CDR2 FYEKMQ (reference sequence). CDR3 sequence: CASSSSDTGANVLTF. In DNA form, the CDR3 reads TGTGCCAGCAGCTCTTCCGACACTGGGGCCAACGTCCTGACTTTC. Supplemented by reference TRBV13 and TRBJ2-6, the full variable domain reads AAGVIQSPRHLIKEKRETATLKCYPIPRHDTVYWYQQGPGQDPQFLISFYEKMQSDKGSIPDRFSAQQFSDYHSELNMSSLELGDSALYFCASSSSDTGANVLTFGAGSRLTVL.

The chain has TRBV6-1 and TRBJ1-1, with unresolved D. The germline gives CDR1 MNHNS, CDR2 SASEGT. This CDR3 region has 11 residues. The germline V and J ends were trimmed by 10 bases and 1 base, with 7 bases remaining between them. CDR3 loop: CATVRNTEAFF. The DNA of the CDR3 is TGTGCCACCGTCAGGAACACTGAAGCTTTCTTT.